Listed below are T cell receptor beta chains from one sample, sequenced in a study of blood T cell repertoires in COVID-19. Produced via immunoSEQ multiplex PCR; TCRdb's table is partial and in-frame only. The data contain roughly 130,000 clones, just under 85% of them seen just once; the ten biggest clones take up about 3.4%. Material: PBMCs or T cells enriched from blood (not recorded which). The receptors derive from a woman in her forties or fifties with acute COVID-19. The conserved cysteine and the conserved F or W are not part of the CDR3 here. The D gene is left open where the match is weak.

v_gene: TRBV5-1; d_gene: -; j_gene: TRBJ2-7; CDR3aa: ASSLEGVEQY
v_gene: TRBV2; d_gene: -; j_gene: TRBJ2-2; CDR3aa: ASSPPAGTGELF
v_gene: TRBV9; d_gene: -; j_gene: TRBJ2-3; CDR3aa: ASSVLGVYTDTQY
v_gene: TRBV15; d_gene: -; j_gene: TRBJ1-1; CDR3aa: ATSRDRTAGGQAF
v_gene: TRBV28; d_gene: -; j_gene: TRBJ2-1; CDR3aa: ASSLLLNEQF
v_gene: TRBV2; d_gene: TRBD2; j_gene: TRBJ2-7; CDR3aa: ASNGGIGSQVYEQY
v_gene: TRBV2; d_gene: -; j_gene: TRBJ1-4; CDR3aa: ASIAQGSTNEKLF
v_gene: TRBV4-3; d_gene: -; j_gene: TRBJ1-1; CDR3aa: ASSQEGGAEAF
v_gene: TRBV5-1; d_gene: TRBD2; j_gene: TRBJ2-5; CDR3aa: ASSWVGTSGDVGTQY
v_gene: TRBV5-4; d_gene: TRBD2; j_gene: TRBJ2-7; CDR3aa: ASSLERGRSEQY
v_gene: TRBV19; d_gene: -; j_gene: TRBJ1-2; CDR3aa: ASSAGRLLGRNYGYT
v_gene: TRBV5-1; d_gene: -; j_gene: TRBJ2-4; CDR3aa: ASSSTPRAKNIQY
v_gene: TRBV9; d_gene: TRBD1; j_gene: TRBJ1-5; CDR3aa: ASSAGTGGGQPQH
v_gene: TRBV29-1; d_gene: TRBD1; j_gene: TRBJ1-3; CDR3aa: SVEDGTVPGNTIY
v_gene: TRBV28; d_gene: TRBD1; j_gene: TRBJ1-1; CDR3aa: ASSSPGTVNTEAF
v_gene: TRBV25-1; d_gene: -; j_gene: TRBJ1-4; CDR3aa: ASSSPATNEKLF
v_gene: TRBV5-5; d_gene: -; j_gene: TRBJ1-2; CDR3aa: ASSTGTRAGYT
v_gene: TRBV3-1/TRBV3-2; d_gene: -; j_gene: TRBJ2-7; CDR3aa: ASSQDGTTEQY
v_gene: TRBV2; d_gene: TRBD1; j_gene: TRBJ2-2; CDR3aa: ASSASDRGLFVQRELF
v_gene: TRBV7-9; d_gene: -; j_gene: TRBJ1-2; CDR3aa: ASSLSGAGTDGYT
v_gene: TRBV30; d_gene: -; j_gene: TRBJ2-1; CDR3aa: AWKRVGDIYYNEQF
v_gene: TRBV12-3/TRBV12-4; d_gene: -; j_gene: TRBJ1-3; CDR3aa: ASTRSGGNTIY
v_gene: TRBV10-3; d_gene: TRBD2; j_gene: TRBJ2-7; CDR3aa: AISLTSGRYEQY
v_gene: TRBV5-6; d_gene: TRBD1; j_gene: TRBJ1-4; CDR3aa: ASSSRDREVEKLF
v_gene: TRBV5-4; d_gene: TRBD2; j_gene: TRBJ2-1; CDR3aa: ASSLRLAGHNEQF
v_gene: TRBV9; d_gene: TRBD2; j_gene: TRBJ2-3; CDR3aa: ASSPLAGGPEDTQY
v_gene: TRBV19; d_gene: TRBD1; j_gene: TRBJ2-2; CDR3aa: ASSATGSGELF
v_gene: TRBV3-1/TRBV3-2; d_gene: TRBD1; j_gene: TRBJ1-6; CDR3aa: ASSQIWGQGVSPLH
v_gene: TRBV6-6; d_gene: -; j_gene: TRBJ1-3; CDR3aa: ASSYSDSRSGNTIY
v_gene: TRBV7-3; d_gene: TRBD2; j_gene: TRBJ2-3; CDR3aa: ASSSRLAGGGDTQY
v_gene: TRBV2; d_gene: -; j_gene: TRBJ2-3; CDR3aa: ASTYRQDTDTQY
v_gene: TRBV11-3; d_gene: -; j_gene: TRBJ1-1; CDR3aa: ASSLGTGTGNTEAF
v_gene: TRBV5-1; d_gene: -; j_gene: TRBJ1-2; CDR3aa: ASRFWQGHSNYGYT
v_gene: TRBV10-2; d_gene: TRBD1; j_gene: TRBJ1-6; CDR3aa: ASREDRVDNSPLH
v_gene: TRBV7-2; d_gene: TRBD2; j_gene: TRBJ2-3; CDR3aa: ASSITSGSEDTQY
v_gene: TRBV3-1/TRBV3-2; d_gene: -; j_gene: TRBJ2-1; CDR3aa: ASSQDPGFNEQF
v_gene: TRBV3-1/TRBV3-2; d_gene: -; j_gene: TRBJ2-1; CDR3aa: ASSMGADFHNEQF
v_gene: TRBV9; d_gene: TRBD2; j_gene: TRBJ2-7; CDR3aa: ASSQGTSGSAYEQY
v_gene: TRBV5-1; d_gene: TRBD2; j_gene: TRBJ2-3; CDR3aa: ASSPGLAGEGTQY
v_gene: TRBV7-2; d_gene: -; j_gene: TRBJ2-1; CDR3aa: ASSLGLGASYNEQF
v_gene: TRBV30; d_gene: -; j_gene: TRBJ1-6; CDR3aa: AWSIGFAGNSPLH
v_gene: TRBV7-3; d_gene: -; j_gene: TRBJ2-5; CDR3aa: ASSLWSGETQY
v_gene: TRBV5-4; d_gene: TRBD1; j_gene: TRBJ1-2; CDR3aa: ASSPVGQGHGYT
v_gene: TRBV30; d_gene: -; j_gene: TRBJ1-5; CDR3aa: AWSVGGDQPQH
v_gene: TRBV2; d_gene: -; j_gene: TRBJ1-2; CDR3aa: ASDRESSNYGYT
v_gene: TRBV7-8; d_gene: TRBD2; j_gene: TRBJ2-1; CDR3aa: ASSPLAGGNNEQF
v_gene: TRBV29-1; d_gene: -; j_gene: TRBJ2-7; CDR3aa: SVEFGNEQY
v_gene: TRBV6-5; d_gene: -; j_gene: TRBJ1-4; CDR3aa: ASTQRGGSEKLF
v_gene: TRBV18; d_gene: -; j_gene: TRBJ1-4; CDR3aa: ASSPGSSDEKLF
v_gene: TRBV27; d_gene: TRBD1; j_gene: TRBJ2-2; CDR3aa: ASSRTGTGELF
v_gene: TRBV7-8; d_gene: -; j_gene: TRBJ1-2; CDR3aa: ASSLAQGEGYT
v_gene: TRBV6-5; d_gene: -; j_gene: TRBJ2-7; CDR3aa: ASSYNNLAHEQY
v_gene: TRBV4-2; d_gene: TRBD1; j_gene: TRBJ2-7; CDR3aa: ASSQNRGHEQY
v_gene: TRBV5-1; d_gene: TRBD2; j_gene: TRBJ2-7; CDR3aa: ASSLDLAGYEQY
v_gene: TRBV14; d_gene: -; j_gene: TRBJ2-3; CDR3aa: ASSQLTGHRKGADTQY
v_gene: TRBV9; d_gene: -; j_gene: TRBJ2-7; CDR3aa: ASSAVPGPFEQY
v_gene: TRBV30; d_gene: -; j_gene: TRBJ2-7; CDR3aa: AWTGGTGSYEQY
v_gene: TRBV6-1; d_gene: -; j_gene: TRBJ2-2; CDR3aa: ASSAFPLAPQGAGELF
v_gene: TRBV5-1; d_gene: -; j_gene: TRBJ1-1; CDR3aa: ASSLAREETEAF
v_gene: TRBV3-1/TRBV3-2; d_gene: -; j_gene: TRBJ1-1; CDR3aa: ASSRYRDTEAF